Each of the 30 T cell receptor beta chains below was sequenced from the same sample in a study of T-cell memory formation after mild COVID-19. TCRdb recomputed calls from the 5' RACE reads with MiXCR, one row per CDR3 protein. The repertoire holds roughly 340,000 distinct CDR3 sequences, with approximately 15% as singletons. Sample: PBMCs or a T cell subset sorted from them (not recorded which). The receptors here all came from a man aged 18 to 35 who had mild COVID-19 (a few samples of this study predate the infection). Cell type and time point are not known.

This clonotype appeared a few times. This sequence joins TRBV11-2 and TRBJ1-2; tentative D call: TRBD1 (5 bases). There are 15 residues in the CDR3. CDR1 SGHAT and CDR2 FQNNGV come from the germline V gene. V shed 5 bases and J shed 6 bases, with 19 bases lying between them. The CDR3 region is CASSPRTYRRDGYTF. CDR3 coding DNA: TGTGCCAGCAGCCCGAGGACATACCGGCGGGATGGCTACACCTTC.

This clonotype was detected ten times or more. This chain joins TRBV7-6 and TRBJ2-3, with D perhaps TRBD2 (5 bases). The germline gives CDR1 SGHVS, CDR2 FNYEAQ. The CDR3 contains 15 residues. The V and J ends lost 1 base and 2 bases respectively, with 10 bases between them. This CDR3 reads CASSLVAGSTDTQYF. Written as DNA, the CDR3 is TGTGCCAGCAGCTTAGTGGCGGGTTCCACAGATACGCAGTATTTT.

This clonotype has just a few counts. The CDR3 spells CASSLGGQGAKTQYF. CDR3 DNA sequence: TGTGCCAGCAGTTTAGGGGGACAGGGGGCAAAGACCCAGTACTTC. The J gene is TRBJ2-5, the V gene TRBV28; 12 bases agree with TRBD1. The V and J ends lost 2 bases and 6 bases, in that order; junction bases with no gene match: 4. The CDR3 contains 15 residues. The germline gives CDR1 MDHEN, CDR2 SYDVKM.

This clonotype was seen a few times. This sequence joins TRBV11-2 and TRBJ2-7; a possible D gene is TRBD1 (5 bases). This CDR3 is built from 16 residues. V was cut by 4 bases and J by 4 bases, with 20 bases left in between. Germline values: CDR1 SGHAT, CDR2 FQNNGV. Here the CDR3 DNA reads TGTGCCAGCAGCTCGCCTGAGGCAGGGAATTGGTACGAGCAGTACGTC. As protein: CASSSPEAGNWYEQYV.

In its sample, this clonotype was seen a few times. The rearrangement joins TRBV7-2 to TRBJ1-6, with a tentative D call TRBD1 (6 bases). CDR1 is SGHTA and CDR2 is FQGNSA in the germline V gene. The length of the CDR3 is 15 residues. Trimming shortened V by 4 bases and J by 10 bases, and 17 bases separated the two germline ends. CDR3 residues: CASSSYGTIPSPLHF. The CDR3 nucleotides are TGTGCCAGCAGCTCGTATGGGACAATCCCCTCACCCCTCCACTTT.

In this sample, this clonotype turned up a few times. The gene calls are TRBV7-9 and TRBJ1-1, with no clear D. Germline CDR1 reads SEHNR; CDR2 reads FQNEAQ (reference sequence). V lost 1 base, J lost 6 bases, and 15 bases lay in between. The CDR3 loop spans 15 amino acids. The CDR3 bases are TGTGCCAGCAGCTTAGTCCCTGGACCCGAGCCTGAAGCTTTCTTT. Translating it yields CASSLVPGPEPEAFF. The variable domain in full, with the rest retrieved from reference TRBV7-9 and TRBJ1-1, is DTGVSQNPRHKITKRGQNVTFRCDPISEHNRLYWYRQTLGQGPEFLTYFQNEAQLEKSRLLSDRFSAERPKGSFSTLEIQRTEQGDSAMYLCASSLVPGPEPEAFFGQGTRLTVV.

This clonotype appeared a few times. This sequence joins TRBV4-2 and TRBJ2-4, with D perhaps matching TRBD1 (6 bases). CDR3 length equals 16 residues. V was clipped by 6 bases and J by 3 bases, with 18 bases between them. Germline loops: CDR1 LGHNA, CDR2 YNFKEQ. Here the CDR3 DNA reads TGTGCCAGCAGTCTTACAGGGTCGGTGGGCAAAAACATTCAGTACTTC. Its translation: CASSLTGSVGKNIQYF.

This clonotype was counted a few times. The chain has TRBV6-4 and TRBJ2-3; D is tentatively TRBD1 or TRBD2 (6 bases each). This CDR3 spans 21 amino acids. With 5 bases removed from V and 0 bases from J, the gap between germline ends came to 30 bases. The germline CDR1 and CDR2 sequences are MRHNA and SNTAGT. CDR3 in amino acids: CASSPDSTSPGAPASTDTQYF. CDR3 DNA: TGTGCCAGCAGTCCAGATAGTACGAGCCCGGGGGCCCCTGCTAGCACAGATACGCAGTATTTT.

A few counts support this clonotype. CDR3 bases: TGTGCCAGCACCACTAGAGAGACTCTGGGGGGCTACACCTTC. The encoded protein is CASTTRETLGGYTF. This chain connects TRBV7-2 to TRBJ1-2, with D unclear. Germline V CDR1 and CDR2: SGHTA, FQGNSA. V gave up 7 bases and J gave up 8 bases, with 20 bases separating them. The CDR3 has 14 residues.

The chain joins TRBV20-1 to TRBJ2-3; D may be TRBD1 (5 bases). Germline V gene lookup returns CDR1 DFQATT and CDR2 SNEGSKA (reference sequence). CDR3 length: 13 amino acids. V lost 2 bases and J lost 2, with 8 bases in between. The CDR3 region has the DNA TGCAGTGCTAGACCTGGGGCCACAGATACGCAGTATTTT. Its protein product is CSARPGATDTQYF.

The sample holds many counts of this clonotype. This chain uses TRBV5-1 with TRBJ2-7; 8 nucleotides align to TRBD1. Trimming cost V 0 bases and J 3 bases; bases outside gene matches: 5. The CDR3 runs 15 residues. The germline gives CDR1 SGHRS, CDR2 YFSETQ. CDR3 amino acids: CASSLAGQEFYEQYF. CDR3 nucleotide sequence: TGCGCCAGCAGCTTGGCGGGACAGGAATTCTACGAGCAGTACTTC.

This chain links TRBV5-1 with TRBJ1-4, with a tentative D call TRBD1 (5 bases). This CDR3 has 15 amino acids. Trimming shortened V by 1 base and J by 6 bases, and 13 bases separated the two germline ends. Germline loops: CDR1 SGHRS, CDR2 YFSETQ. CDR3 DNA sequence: TGCGCCAGCAGCTTGTCGGGGCCCACCTATGAAAAACTGTTTTTT. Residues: CASSLSGPTYEKLFF.

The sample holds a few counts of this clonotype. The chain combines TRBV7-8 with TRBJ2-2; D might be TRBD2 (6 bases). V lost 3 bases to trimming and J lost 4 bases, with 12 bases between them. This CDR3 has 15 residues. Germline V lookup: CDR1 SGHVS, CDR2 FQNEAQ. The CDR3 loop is CASSFHLASTGELFF. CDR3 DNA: TGTGCCAGCAGCTTTCATCTAGCGAGCACCGGGGAGCTGTTTTTT.

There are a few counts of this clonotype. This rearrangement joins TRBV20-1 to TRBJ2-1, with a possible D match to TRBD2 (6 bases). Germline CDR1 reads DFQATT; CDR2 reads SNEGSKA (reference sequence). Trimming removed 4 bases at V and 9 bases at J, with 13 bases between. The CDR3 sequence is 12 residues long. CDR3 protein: CSATPGGSEQFF. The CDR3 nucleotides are TGCAGTGCTACCCCCGGGGGTAGTGAGCAGTTCTTC.

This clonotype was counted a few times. The CDR3 sequence: CASSLMGPLGTGELFF. CDR3 DNA sequence: TGTGCCAGCAGCTTAATGGGGCCCCTGGGGACCGGGGAGCTGTTTTTT. The rearrangement joins TRBV7-3 to TRBJ2-2; D is perhaps TRBD1 (5 bases). Trimming removed 1 base at V and 5 bases at J, with 14 bases between. The CDR3 contains 16 residues. From germline, CDR1 is SGHTA and CDR2 FQGTGA.

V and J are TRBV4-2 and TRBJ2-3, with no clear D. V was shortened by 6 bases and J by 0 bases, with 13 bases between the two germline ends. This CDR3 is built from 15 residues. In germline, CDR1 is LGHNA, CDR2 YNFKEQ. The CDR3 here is CASSQWYSSTDTQYF. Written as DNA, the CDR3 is TGTGCCAGCAGTCAGTGGTACTCTAGCACAGATACGCAGTATTTT.

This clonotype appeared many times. This chain's CDR3 is CASSQEGESTDTQYF. The CDR3 DNA reads as TGTGCCAGCAGCCAAGAAGGGGAGAGCACAGATACGCAGTATTTT. The V gene is TRBV3-1, the J gene TRBJ2-3; tentatively, D is TRBD1 or TRBD2 (5 bases each). This CDR3 has 15 residues. Germline assignment: CDR1 LGHDT and CDR2 YNNKEL (reference sequence). V lost 0 bases to trimming and J lost 0 bases, with 7 bases between them.

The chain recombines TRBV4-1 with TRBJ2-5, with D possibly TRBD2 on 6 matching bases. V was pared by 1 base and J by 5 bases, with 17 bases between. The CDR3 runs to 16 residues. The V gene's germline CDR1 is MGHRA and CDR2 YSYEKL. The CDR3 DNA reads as TGCGCCAGCAGCCAAGTAGGAGGGAATCCTGGGGAGACCCAGTACTTC. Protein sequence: CASSQVGGNPGETQYF.

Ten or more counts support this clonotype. The DNA of the CDR3 is TGTGCCAGCAGCACGATCTTAGCGGGGGGGCCGGGGAATGAGCAGTTCTTC. This translates into CASSTILAGGPGNEQFF. The chain employs TRBV3-1 and TRBJ2-1; 11 nucleotides agree with TRBD2. Germline loops: CDR1 LGHDT, CDR2 YNNKEL (reference sequence). After removal of 5 bases from V and 7 bases from J, the junction contained 13 bases not matched to a gene. The CDR3 covers 17 residues.

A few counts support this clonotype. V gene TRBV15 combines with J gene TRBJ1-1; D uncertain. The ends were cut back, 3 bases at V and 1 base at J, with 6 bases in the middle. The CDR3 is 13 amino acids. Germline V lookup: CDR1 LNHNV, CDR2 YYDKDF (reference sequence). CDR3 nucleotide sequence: TGTGCCACCAGCAGCGACCGGAACACTGAAGCTTTCTTT. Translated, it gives CATSSDRNTEAFF.

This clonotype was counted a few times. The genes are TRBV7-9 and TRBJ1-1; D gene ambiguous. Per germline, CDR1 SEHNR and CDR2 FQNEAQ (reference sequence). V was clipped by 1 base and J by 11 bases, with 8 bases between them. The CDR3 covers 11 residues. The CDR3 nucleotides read TGTGCCAGCAGCTTAGACCCGAAGGCTTTCTTT. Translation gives CASSLDPKAFF.

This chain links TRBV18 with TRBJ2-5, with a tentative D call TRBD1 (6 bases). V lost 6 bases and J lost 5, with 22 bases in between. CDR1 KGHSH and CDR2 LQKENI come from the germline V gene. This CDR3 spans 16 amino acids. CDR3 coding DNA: TGTGCCAGCTCTCGAGCGTATACAGGGCAGAGCGAGACCCAGTACTTC. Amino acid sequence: CASSRAYTGQSETQYF.

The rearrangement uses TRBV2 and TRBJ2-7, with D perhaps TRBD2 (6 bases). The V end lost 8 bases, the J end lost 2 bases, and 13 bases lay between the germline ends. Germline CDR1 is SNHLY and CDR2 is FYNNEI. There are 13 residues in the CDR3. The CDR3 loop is CASGRRGTYEQYF. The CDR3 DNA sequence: TGTGCCAGCGGTCGGCGGGGTACCTACGAGCAGTACTTC. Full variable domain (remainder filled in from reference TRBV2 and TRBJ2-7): EPEVTQTPSHQVTQMGQEVILRCVPISNHLYFYWYRQILGQKVEFLVSFYNNEISEKSEIFDDQFSVERPDGSNFTLKIRSTKLEDSAMYFCASGRRGTYEQYFGPGTRLTVT.

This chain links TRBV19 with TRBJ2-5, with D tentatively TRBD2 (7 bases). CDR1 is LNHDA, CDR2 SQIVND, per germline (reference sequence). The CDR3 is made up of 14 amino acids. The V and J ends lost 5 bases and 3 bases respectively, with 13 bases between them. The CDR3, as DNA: TGTGCCAGTAGTTCCGGCGGGGGCGAAGAGACCCAGTACTTC. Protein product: CASSSGGGEETQYF.

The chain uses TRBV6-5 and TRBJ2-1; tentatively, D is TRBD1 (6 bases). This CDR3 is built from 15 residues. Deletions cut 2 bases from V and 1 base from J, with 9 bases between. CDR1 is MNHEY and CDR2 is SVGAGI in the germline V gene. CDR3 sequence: CASSYGRGSYNEQFF. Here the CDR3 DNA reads TGTGCCAGCAGTTACGGCAGGGGTTCCTACAATGAGCAGTTCTTC.

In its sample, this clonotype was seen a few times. The CDR3 sequence: CASSFSWDMPGTYQNIQYF. CDR3 DNA: TGTGCCAGCAGTTTTTCCTGGGACATGCCCGGGACCTATCAAAACATTCAGTACTTC. The rearrangement joins TRBV28 to TRBJ2-4; D perhaps matches TRBD1 (6 bases). V lost 3 bases to trimming and J lost 5 bases, with 26 bases between them. The CDR3 covers 19 residues. Germline V gene data show CDR1 as MDHEN and CDR2 as SYDVKM.

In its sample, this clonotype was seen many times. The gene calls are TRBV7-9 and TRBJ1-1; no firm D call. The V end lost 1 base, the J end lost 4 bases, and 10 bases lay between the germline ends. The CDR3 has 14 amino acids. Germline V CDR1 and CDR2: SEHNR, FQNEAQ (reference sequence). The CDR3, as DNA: TGTGCCAGCAGCTTAGTGGGCCCCAGCACTGAAGCTTTCTTT. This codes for CASSLVGPSTEAFF.

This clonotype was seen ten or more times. The chain's CDR3 is CASSLWGRTGELFF. The CDR3 DNA reads as TGCGCCAGCAGCTTGTGGGGCCGGACCGGGGAGCTGTTTTTT. The genes are TRBV5-1 and TRBJ2-2, with a tentative D call TRBD1 (5 bases). This CDR3 region has 14 residues. Germline V gene sequence: CDR1 SGHRS, CDR2 YFSETQ. V was clipped by 1 base and J by 5 bases, with 9 bases between them.

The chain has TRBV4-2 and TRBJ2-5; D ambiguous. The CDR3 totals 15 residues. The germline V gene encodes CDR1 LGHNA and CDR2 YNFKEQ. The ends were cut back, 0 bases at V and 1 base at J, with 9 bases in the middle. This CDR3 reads CASSQEEKTQETQYF. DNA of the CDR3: TGTGCCAGCAGCCAAGAAGAGAAAACCCAAGAGACCCAGTACTTC.

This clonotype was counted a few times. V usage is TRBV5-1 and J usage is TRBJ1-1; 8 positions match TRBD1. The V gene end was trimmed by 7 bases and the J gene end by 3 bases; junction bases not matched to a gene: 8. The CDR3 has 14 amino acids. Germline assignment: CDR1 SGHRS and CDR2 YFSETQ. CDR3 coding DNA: TGCGCCAGCTCTTGGGCAGGGGGCCACACTGAAGCTTTCTTT. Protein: CASSWAGGHTEAFF.